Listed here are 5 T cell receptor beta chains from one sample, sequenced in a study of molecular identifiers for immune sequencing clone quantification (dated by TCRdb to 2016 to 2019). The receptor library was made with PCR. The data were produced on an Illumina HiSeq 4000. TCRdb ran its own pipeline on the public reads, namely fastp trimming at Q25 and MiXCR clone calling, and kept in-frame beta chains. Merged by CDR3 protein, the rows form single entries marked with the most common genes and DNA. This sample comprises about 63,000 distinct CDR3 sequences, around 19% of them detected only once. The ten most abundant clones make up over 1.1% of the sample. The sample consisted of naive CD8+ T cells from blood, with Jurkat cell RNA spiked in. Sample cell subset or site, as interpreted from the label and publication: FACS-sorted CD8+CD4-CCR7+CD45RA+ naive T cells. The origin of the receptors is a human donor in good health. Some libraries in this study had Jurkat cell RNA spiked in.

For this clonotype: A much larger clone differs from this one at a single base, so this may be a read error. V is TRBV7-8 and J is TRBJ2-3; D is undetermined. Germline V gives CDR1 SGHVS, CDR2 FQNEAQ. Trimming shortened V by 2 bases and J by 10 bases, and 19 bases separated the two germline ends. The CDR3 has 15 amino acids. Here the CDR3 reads CASSLRADCLGAQYF. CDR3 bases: TGTGCCAGCAGCTTAAGGGCTGATTGCCTCGGCGCGCAGTATTTT.

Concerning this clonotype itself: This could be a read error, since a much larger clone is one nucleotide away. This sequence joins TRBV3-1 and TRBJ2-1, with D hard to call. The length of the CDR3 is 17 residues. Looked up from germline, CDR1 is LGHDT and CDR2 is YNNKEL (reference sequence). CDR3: CAGSRLRSARTYNEQFF. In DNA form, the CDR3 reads TGTGCCGGCAGCCGCCTGAGGAGCGCCCGAACCTACAATGAGCAGTTCTTC.

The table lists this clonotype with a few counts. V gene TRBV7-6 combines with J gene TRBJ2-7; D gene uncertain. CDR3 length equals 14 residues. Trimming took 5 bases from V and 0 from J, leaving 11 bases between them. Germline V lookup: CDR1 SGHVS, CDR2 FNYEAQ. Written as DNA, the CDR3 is TGTGCCAGCAGCACCGGTCCTCACTCCTACGAGCAGTACTTC. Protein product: CASSTGPHSYEQYF. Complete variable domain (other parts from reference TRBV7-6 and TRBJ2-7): GAGVSQSPRYKVTKRGQDVALRCDPISGHVSLYWYRQALGQGPEFLTYFNYEAQQDKSGLPNDRFSAERPEGSISTLTIQRTEQRDSAMYRCASSTGPHSYEQYFGPGTRLTVT.

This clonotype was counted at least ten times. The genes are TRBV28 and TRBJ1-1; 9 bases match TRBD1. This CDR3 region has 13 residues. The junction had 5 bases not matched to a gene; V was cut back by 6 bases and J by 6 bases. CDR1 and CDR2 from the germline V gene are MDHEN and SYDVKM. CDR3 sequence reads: CASSLTGGPEAFF. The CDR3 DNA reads TGTGCCAGCAGCTTGACAGGGGGACCTGAAGCTTTCTTT.

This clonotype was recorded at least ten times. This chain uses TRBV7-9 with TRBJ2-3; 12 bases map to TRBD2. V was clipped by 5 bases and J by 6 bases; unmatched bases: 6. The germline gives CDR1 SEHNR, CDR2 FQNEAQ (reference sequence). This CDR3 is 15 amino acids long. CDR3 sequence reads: CASSPVTSGSDTQYF. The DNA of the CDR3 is TGTGCCAGCAGCCCTGTGACTAGCGGGAGTGATACGCAGTATTTT.